The 19 T cell receptor beta chains reported below all come from one sample, sequenced in a study of T cell responses to AZD1222 COVID-19 vaccine. The protocol was immunoSEQ multiplex PCR, while the TCRdb copy is restricted to in-frame clones and leaves out a portion. The sample has 150,000 to 200,000 clones, 90% to 95% seen once; the top ten hold roughly 5.6%. The sample consisted of peripheral blood, taken 28 days after the second AZD1222 dose. These receptors came from an adult who received the AZD1222 COVID-19 vaccine.

This chain links TRBV7-9 with TRBJ1-1, with D tentatively TRBD1 (5 bases). CDR3 length: 11 amino acids. Trimming took 5 bases from V and 7 from J, leaving 8 bases between them. Germline assignment: CDR1 SEHNR and CDR2 FQNEAQ (reference sequence). The CDR3 DNA follows: TGTGCCAGCAGCCCGACAGTTGAAGCTTTCTTT. Its protein is CASSPTVEAFF.

The V gene is TRBV6-2 or TRBV6-3, the J gene TRBJ1-1, with unresolved D. Trimming stripped 2 bases from V and 4 bases from J, with 8 bases between. Germline lookup yields CDR1 MNHEY and CDR2 SVGEGT. The CDR3 extends over 13 amino acids. Here the CDR3 reads CASSYGWATEAFF. The DNA for the CDR3 is TGTGCCAGCAGTTACGGGTGGGCCACTGAAGCTTTCTTT.

V and J are TRBV7-9 and TRBJ1-2, with 8 positions matching TRBD1. CDR3 length equals 13 residues. The V and J ends lost 3 bases and 6 bases, in that order; junction bases with no gene match: 3. CDR1 is SEHNR and CDR2 is FQNEAQ in the germline V gene (reference sequence). The CDR3 DNA is TGTGCCAGCAGCTTGGCAGGGGGCGATGGCTACACCTTC. Translated: CASSLAGGDGYTF.

The chain recombines TRBV19 with TRBJ1-1; D remains ambiguous. Germline V gene sequence: CDR1 LNHDA, CDR2 SQIVND (reference sequence). Trimming shortened V by 7 bases and J by 0 bases, and 18 bases separated the two germline ends. The CDR3 spans 16 residues. The CDR3 loop reads CASKWGSQPMNTEAFF. The CDR3 region has the DNA TGTGCCAGTAAATGGGGTAGCCAACCGATGAACACTGAAGCTTTCTTT.

V usage is TRBV6-6 and J usage is TRBJ1-4; tentative D call: TRBD1 (6 bases). Germline values: CDR1 MNHNY, CDR2 SVGAGI (reference sequence). V was trimmed by 2 bases and J by 0 bases, leaving 7 bases between them. The CDR3 has 15 residues. The DNA for the CDR3 is TGTGCCAGCAGTTACAGGGGGGCAACTAATGAAAAACTGTTTTTT. As protein: CASSYRGATNEKLFF.

The chain combines TRBV2 with TRBJ2-1, with D unclear. The germline V and J ends were trimmed by 3 bases and 0 bases, with 6 bases remaining between them. CDR1 is SNHLY and CDR2 is FYNNEI in the germline V gene. This CDR3 comprises 14 residues. The CDR3 DNA reads as TGTGCCAGCAGTGAGATCGCCTCCTACAATGAGCAGTTCTTC. This gives the protein CASSEIASYNEQFF. The variable domain in full, with the rest retrieved from reference TRBV2 and TRBJ2-1, is EPEVTQTPSHQVTQMGQEVILRCVPISNHLYFYWYRQILGQKVEFLVSFYNNEISEKSEIFDDQFSVERPDGSNFTLKIRSTKLEDSAMYFCASSEIASYNEQFFGPGTRLTVL.

In DNA, the CDR3 is TGTGCCAGCAGTTTACTAGGACTAGCGGGAGGCGAGCAGTACTTC. It specifies CASSLLGLAGGEQYF. V and J are TRBV28 and TRBJ2-7; 14 positions agree with TRBD2. V shed 2 bases, J shed 6 bases, and the junction held 3 bases outside the gene matches. The germline CDR1 and CDR2 sequences are MDHEN and SYDVKM. This CDR3 contains 15 residues.

The V gene is TRBV7-2, the J gene TRBJ1-3, with unresolved D. The V gene's germline CDR1 is SGHTA and CDR2 FQGNSA. V lost 4 bases, J lost 0 bases, and 13 bases lay in between. This CDR3 is built from 16 residues. The CDR3 DNA sequence: TGTGCCAGCAGCTCTGGGCGATTACTCTCTGGAAACACCATATATTTT. Encoded protein: CASSSGRLLSGNTIYF.

The chain combines TRBV4-2 with TRBJ1-1, with no clear D. From germline, CDR1 is LGHNA and CDR2 YNFKEQ. V shed 3 bases and J shed 5 bases, with 10 bases lying between them. The CDR3 extends over 13 amino acids. The CDR3: CASSQARGTEAFF. The CDR3 DNA follows: TGTGCCAGCAGCCAGGCCCGGGGAACTGAAGCTTTCTTT.

This clone was recorded only once. The chain links TRBV3-1 (or the pseudogene TRBV3-2) to TRBJ2-7, with a weak D call TRBD2 (6 bases). The germline gives CDR1 LGHDT, CDR2 YNNKEL (reference sequence). V lost 4 bases and J 3 bases, leaving 16 bases between the germline ends. The CDR3 consists of 15 residues. CDR3 sequence: CASSPWGEKNYEQYF. CDR3 in DNA: TGTGCCAGCAGCCCTTGGGGGGAGAAGAACTACGAGCAGTACTTC.

The rearrangement uses TRBV6-5 and TRBJ2-2; D gene ambiguous. V was clipped by 3 bases and J by 2 bases, with 13 bases between them. Germline loops: CDR1 MNHEY, CDR2 SVGAGI. The CDR3 covers 16 residues. Here the CDR3 reads CASSYWEPKNTGELFF. The CDR3 nucleotides are TGTGCCAGCAGTTATTGGGAACCTAAAAACACCGGGGAGCTGTTTTTT.

V gene TRBV7-9 combines with J gene TRBJ1-2; TRBD1 is a possible D gene (6 bases). V gave up 5 bases and J gave up 4 bases, with 17 bases separating them. Germline V gene sequence: CDR1 SEHNR, CDR2 FQNEAQ (reference sequence). This CDR3 is built from 15 residues. The CDR3, as DNA: TGTGCCAGCAGCGAAAGGGGTTCAGGGGCCTATGGCTACACCTTC. This codes for CASSERGSGAYGYTF. The whole variable domain, filled in from reference TRBV7-9 and TRBJ1-2, reads DTGVSQNPRHKITKRGQNVTFRCDPISEHNRLYWYRQTLGQGPEFLTYFQNEAQLEKSRLLSDRFSAERPKGSFSTLEIQRTEQGDSAMYLCASSERGSGAYGYTFGSGTRLTVV.

The genes are TRBV2 and TRBJ2-3, with 11 nucleotides matching TRBD1. The CDR3 consists of 18 residues. Unmatched junction bases numbered 13, after V lost 1 base and J lost 7 bases. Germline assignment: CDR1 SNHLY and CDR2 FYNNEI. DNA of the CDR3: TGTGCCAGCAGTGAAGAGAGGACAGGGGGCTTCACACACCATACGCAGTATTTT. Encoded protein: CASSEERTGGFTHHTQYF.

The gene calls are TRBV10-2 and TRBJ2-5; 9 nucleotides line up with TRBD2. This CDR3 contains 16 residues. The trim removed 3 bases at V and 1 base at J, leaving 6 bases unmatched. Germline lookup yields CDR1 WSHSY and CDR2 SAAADI. CDR3 sequence: CASSDVAGVPQETQYF. The CDR3 DNA reads as TGCGCCAGCAGTGATGTAGCGGGAGTTCCCCAAGAGACCCAGTACTTC.

V is TRBV19 and J is TRBJ2-6; a weak D match, TRBD2 (5 bases). The length of the CDR3 is 15 residues. V lost 6 bases to trimming and J lost 2 bases, with 11 bases between them. Germline values: CDR1 LNHDA, CDR2 SQIVND (reference sequence). The CDR3 nucleotides are TGTGCCAGTAGCCCCACTAGTGCTGGGGCCAACGTCCTGACTTTC. Translation gives CASSPTSAGANVLTF.

V is TRBV28 and J is TRBJ2-3, with 8 bases that match TRBD2. Germline CDR1 is MDHEN and CDR2 is SYDVKM. The ends lost 2 bases at V and 9 bases at J; junction bases unmatched: 1. The CDR3 loop spans 12 amino acids. CDR3 amino acids: CASSLGTRTQYF. The CDR3 DNA sequence: TGTGCCAGCAGTTTAGGGACTAGGACGCAGTATTTT.

A note on this clone: The same CDR3 also results from other DNA sequences found in this sample. The rearrangement uses TRBV6-2 or TRBV6-3 and TRBJ1-2, with no clear D. The CDR3 contains 12 residues. V was shortened by 0 bases and J by 8 bases, with 7 bases between the two germline ends. CDR1 MNHEY and CDR2 SVGEGT come from the germline V gene. CDR3 nucleotide sequence: TGTGCCAGCAGTTACTCGGCATACGGCTACACCTTC. Residues: CASSYSAYGYTF.

J is TRBJ2-7 and V is TRBV6-6; D might be TRBD1 (6 bases). The CDR3 sequence is 14 residues long. Germline CDR1 reads MNHNY; CDR2 reads SVGAGI (reference sequence). The V end lost 2 bases, the J end lost 1 base, and 9 bases lay between the germline ends. CDR3 nucleotide sequence: TGTGCCAGCAGTTACAACAGGGAGTCCTACGAGCAGTACTTC. Protein: CASSYNRESYEQYF.

The chain uses TRBV19 and TRBJ2-1, with 11 bases aligning to TRBD2. The CDR3 has 17 residues. Trimming took 3 bases from V and 5 from J; bases not matched to a gene: 9. Per germline, CDR1 LNHDA and CDR2 SQIVND (reference sequence). CDR3 coding DNA: TGTGCCAGTAGTATTCGACTAGCGGGATCAGTCGACAATGAGCAGTTCTTC. Translation: CASSIRLAGSVDNEQFF. The whole variable domain, remainder taken from reference TRBV19 and TRBJ2-1, is DGGITQSPKYLFRKEGQNVTLSCEQNLNHDAMYWYRQDPGQGLRLIYYSQIVNDFQKGDIAEGYSVSREKKESFPLTVTSAQKNPTAFYLCASSIRLAGSVDNEQFFGPGTRLTVL.